This paragraph reports one T cell receptor beta chain. Other DNA variants within this sample encode the same CDR3. This sample was included in a study of control samples from healthy donors and cancer patients. Clones were sequenced by immunoSEQ multiplex PCR, and TCRdb holds only the in-frame ones, with some missing. This sample has approximately 170,000 clones, with roughly 90% found just once. Sample: blood. The TCR was taken from a woman in her twenties or thirties in good health.

CDR3 nucleotides: TGTGCCAGCAGTGACTCGGGCAGCACAGATACGCAGTATTTT. Amino acids: CASSDSGSTDTQYF. The chain combines TRBV6-4 with TRBJ2-3; D is undetermined. V was shortened by 0 bases and J by 0 bases, with 4 bases between the two germline ends. The germline V gene encodes CDR1 MRHNA and CDR2 SNTAGT. This CDR3 spans 14 amino acids.